A selection of T cell receptor beta chains follows, all from one sample in a study of T cell repertoires in cytomegalovirus infection. TCRdb fed the reads into MiXCR, producing one record per CDR3 protein. The sample holds 250,000 to 300,000 distinct CDR3 sequences, roughly 15% seen once. The sample comprised PBMCs. Receptor source: a human donor in good health (CMV status not recorded). Some clones in this sample may be carry-over from other donors' samples. Both conserved end residues are part of each CDR3. The D gene is left open where the match is weak. Only part of the rows carry a size: once, few, many, or a class if the clone is expanded.

clone_size: many; v_call: TRBV7-6; j_call: TRBJ2-7; d_call: .; cdr3_nt: TGTGCCAGCAGTTATACTCGGACGGGGGTATACGAGCAGTACTTC; cdr3_aa: CASSYTRTGVYEQYF
clone_size: .; v_call: TRBV7-9; j_call: TRBJ2-3; d_call: .; cdr3_nt: TGTGCCAGCAGCGCCGACGGTACTAGCACAGATACGCAGTATTTT; cdr3_aa: CASSADGTSTDTQYF
clone_size: .; v_call: TRBV28; j_call: TRBJ1-3; d_call: .; cdr3_nt: TGTGCCAGCACCCCGGGGGGCCTCCCGGGGGGAAACACCATATATTTT; cdr3_aa: CASTPGGLPGGNTIYF
clone_size: .; v_call: TRBV20-1; j_call: TRBJ2-3; d_call: TRBD2; cdr3_nt: TGCAGTGCTAGGGGAGGGGCGAGGGGAGATACGCAGTATTTT; cdr3_aa: CSARGGARGDTQYF
clone_size: many; v_call: TRBV20-1; j_call: TRBJ1-1; d_call: TRBD1; cdr3_nt: TGCAGTGGGGGGGACAGGGGGCGGACTGAAGCTTTCTTT; cdr3_aa: CSGGDRGRTEAFF
clone_size: .; v_call: TRBV2; j_call: TRBJ2-7; d_call: TRBD2; cdr3_nt: TGTGCCAGCAGCGTTTCTAGCGGGAGTGGCTACGAGCAGTACTTC; cdr3_aa: CASSVSSGSGYEQYF
clone_size: many; v_call: TRBV15; j_call: TRBJ2-7; d_call: .; cdr3_nt: TGTGCCACCAGCAGAGGGTCCGAGTACTACGAGCAGTACTTC; cdr3_aa: CATSRGSEYYEQYF
clone_size: few; v_call: TRBV7-6; j_call: TRBJ1-5; d_call: .; cdr3_nt: TGTGCCAGCAGCTTTGGGTCAGGGAACAATCAGCCCCAGCATTTT; cdr3_aa: CASSFGSGNNQPQHF
clone_size: few; v_call: TRBV7-2; j_call: TRBJ1-1; d_call: .; cdr3_nt: TGTGCCAGCGCGCGGATGGGGGGGACTGAAGCTTTCTTT; cdr3_aa: CASARMGGTEAFF
clone_size: few; v_call: TRBV7-9; j_call: TRBJ2-1; d_call: .; cdr3_nt: TGTGCCAGCAGCTTAGGACAGTCTAGCGAAGATGAGCAGTTCTTC; cdr3_aa: CASSLGQSSEDEQFF
clone_size: few; v_call: TRBV12-3/TRBV12-4; j_call: TRBJ1-1; d_call: .; cdr3_nt: TGTGCCAGCAGTCAACCCAAGCAACGGAACACTGAAGCTTTCTTT; cdr3_aa: CASSQPKQRNTEAFF
clone_size: few; v_call: TRBV10-1; j_call: TRBJ2-7; d_call: .; cdr3_nt: TGCGCCAGCAAAGTTGACAGCTACGAGCAGTACTTC; cdr3_aa: CASKVDSYEQYF
clone_size: .; v_call: TRBV12-3/TRBV12-4; j_call: TRBJ1-5; d_call: .; cdr3_nt: TGTGCCAGCAGTTTAGGGCAGAACAGCAATCATCCCCAGCATTTT; cdr3_aa: CASSLGQNSNHPQHF
clone_size: few; v_call: TRBV20-1; j_call: TRBJ1-4; d_call: .; cdr3_nt: TGCAGTGCTAGGGGGGGCCTCCCGCGGAGTGAAAAACTGTTTTTT; cdr3_aa: CSARGGLPRSEKLFF
clone_size: few; v_call: TRBV10-3; j_call: TRBJ2-3; d_call: .; cdr3_nt: TGTGCCATCAGTGAGCTACCCCCGAGGACAGATACGCAGTATTTT; cdr3_aa: CAISELPPRTDTQYF
clone_size: .; v_call: TRBV19; j_call: TRBJ1-5; d_call: .; cdr3_nt: TGTGCCAGTAGAACTTCCGGGACTAGCAATCAGCCCCAGCATTTT; cdr3_aa: CASRTSGTSNQPQHF
clone_size: few; v_call: TRBV19; j_call: TRBJ2-2; d_call: .; cdr3_nt: TGTGCCAGTAGTAGACTGAACACCGGGGAGCTGTTTTTT; cdr3_aa: CASSRLNTGELFF
clone_size: .; v_call: TRBV10-3; j_call: TRBJ1-2; d_call: .; cdr3_nt: TGTGCCATCAGTGAGTCGACATCGGACCCGAGCACCTTC; cdr3_aa: CAISESTSDPSTF
clone_size: .; v_call: TRBV20-1; j_call: TRBJ2-1; d_call: TRBD1; cdr3_nt: TGCAGTGCTACTGGGACAGAGGCCTACAATGAGCAGTTCTTC; cdr3_aa: CSATGTEAYNEQFF
clone_size: .; v_call: TRBV20-1; j_call: TRBJ1-4; d_call: .; cdr3_nt: TGCAGTGCCACGGGGGCCGAGGGGGAAAAACTGTTTTTT; cdr3_aa: CSATGAEGEKLFF
clone_size: many; v_call: TRBV27; j_call: TRBJ2-2; d_call: .; cdr3_nt: TGTGCCAGCAGTTTTGCTAGAAGCGGGAACACCGGGGAGCTGTTTTTT; cdr3_aa: CASSFARSGNTGELFF
clone_size: .; v_call: TRBV11-1; j_call: TRBJ2-1; d_call: .; cdr3_nt: TGTGCCAGCAGCTATAGCAGGGTCAGAGACAATGAGCAGTTCTTC; cdr3_aa: CASSYSRVRDNEQFF
clone_size: .; v_call: TRBV12-5; j_call: TRBJ2-3; d_call: .; cdr3_nt: TGTGCTAGTGGTTTGTTAAGGGGAGTAAGGACAGATACGCAGTATTTT; cdr3_aa: CASGLLRGVRTDTQYF
clone_size: many; v_call: TRBV6-4; j_call: TRBJ2-3; d_call: TRBD2; cdr3_nt: TGTGCCAGCAGTGACGATGGCGGGGGTGGCACAGATACGCAGTATTTT; cdr3_aa: CASSDDGGGGTDTQYF
clone_size: .; v_call: TRBV6-2/TRBV6-3; j_call: TRBJ2-1; d_call: TRBD1; cdr3_nt: TGTGCCAGCAGGCCTACAGGGGGACAATACAATGAGCAGTTCTTC; cdr3_aa: CASRPTGGQYNEQFF
clone_size: .; v_call: TRBV12-3/TRBV12-4; j_call: TRBJ2-3; d_call: TRBD2; cdr3_nt: TGTGCCAGCAGTTCGGGACTAGGCGCGCAGTATTTT; cdr3_aa: CASSSGLGAQYF
clone_size: few; v_call: TRBV20-1; j_call: TRBJ2-6; d_call: .; cdr3_nt: TGCAGTGCTAGTCAGTTCTCTGGGGCCAACGTCCTGACTTTC; cdr3_aa: CSASQFSGANVLTF
clone_size: .; v_call: TRBV4-1; j_call: TRBJ1-2; d_call: TRBD1; cdr3_nt: TGCGCCAGCAGCCAAGTTGGACGGGGGGGACAGTTTAACTATGGCTACACCTTC; cdr3_aa: CASSQVGRGGQFNYGYTF
clone_size: many; v_call: TRBV28; j_call: TRBJ1-2; d_call: .; cdr3_nt: TGTGCCAGCAGTTTATTAGGGGTGATTGGTGGCTACACCTTC; cdr3_aa: CASSLLGVIGGYTF
clone_size: .; v_call: TRBV29-1; j_call: TRBJ2-3; d_call: .; cdr3_nt: TGCAGCGGGAGGAGAGACACAGATACGCAGTATTTT; cdr3_aa: CSGRRDTDTQYF
clone_size: .; v_call: TRBV20-1; j_call: TRBJ1-5; d_call: TRBD1; cdr3_nt: TGCAGTGCTAGACAGGGGGCTCAGCCCCAGCATTTT; cdr3_aa: CSARQGAQPQHF
clone_size: few; v_call: TRBV5-4; j_call: TRBJ2-1; d_call: TRBD2; cdr3_nt: TGTGCCAGCAGCTTGTTCGGGGGGACCTACAATGAGCAGTTCTTC; cdr3_aa: CASSLFGGTYNEQFF
clone_size: .; v_call: TRBV14; j_call: TRBJ2-3; d_call: .; cdr3_nt: TGTGCCAGCAGCCAAGACGTCGGACGGAATACGCAGTATTTT; cdr3_aa: CASSQDVGRNTQYF
clone_size: few; v_call: TRBV20-1; j_call: TRBJ2-5; d_call: TRBD1; cdr3_nt: TGCAGTGCTAGAAGGGGGCAGGGCGGCGAGACCCAGTACTTC; cdr3_aa: CSARRGQGGETQYF
clone_size: many; v_call: TRBV29-1; j_call: TRBJ1-2; d_call: .; cdr3_nt: TGCAGCGTTGAGGGCCAAGACTATGGCTACACCTTC; cdr3_aa: CSVEGQDYGYTF
clone_size: few; v_call: TRBV12-3/TRBV12-4; j_call: TRBJ2-3; d_call: TRBD1; cdr3_nt: TGTGCCAGCAGTTTAGCGGGACAGGGGACAGATACGCAGTATTTT; cdr3_aa: CASSLAGQGTDTQYF
clone_size: many; v_call: TRBV20-1; j_call: TRBJ2-7; d_call: .; cdr3_nt: TGCAGTGCTAGGGGACTGGGGGCCTACGAGCAGTACTTC; cdr3_aa: CSARGLGAYEQYF
clone_size: many; v_call: TRBV7-2; j_call: TRBJ2-2; d_call: .; cdr3_nt: TGTGCCAGCAGCTTAGTTCGACCCTTCCCCGGGGAGCTGTTTTTT; cdr3_aa: CASSLVRPFPGELFF
clone_size: many; v_call: TRBV7-3; j_call: TRBJ2-2; d_call: .; cdr3_nt: TGTGCCAGCAGCTTAATAGGACGGACGAACACCGGGGAGCTGTTTTTT; cdr3_aa: CASSLIGRTNTGELFF
clone_size: .; v_call: TRBV7-9; j_call: TRBJ2-7; d_call: TRBD1; cdr3_nt: TGTGCCAGCAGCCCTCAAAACAGGGGGCTATACGAGCAGTACTTC; cdr3_aa: CASSPQNRGLYEQYF
clone_size: many; v_call: TRBV7-8; j_call: TRBJ2-4; d_call: .; cdr3_nt: TGTGCCAGCAGCGGACCCCGGTGGGCCCACATTCAGTACTTC; cdr3_aa: CASSGPRWAHIQYF
clone_size: few; v_call: TRBV28; j_call: TRBJ1-5; d_call: .; cdr3_nt: TGTGCCAGCAGTTTACGGGTTTACAATCAGCCCCAGCATTTT; cdr3_aa: CASSLRVYNQPQHF
clone_size: many; v_call: TRBV7-6; j_call: TRBJ2-1; d_call: .; cdr3_nt: TGTGCCAGCTCAAGGGGTCCGTACAATGAGCAGTTCTTC; cdr3_aa: CASSRGPYNEQFF
clone_size: .; v_call: TRBV19; j_call: TRBJ1-1; d_call: .; cdr3_nt: TGTGCCAGTAGTTTCGGGCCGCGTGAAATGAACACTGAAGCTTTCTTT; cdr3_aa: CASSFGPREMNTEAFF
clone_size: many; v_call: TRBV4-1; j_call: TRBJ2-7; d_call: TRBD1; cdr3_nt: TGCGCCAGCAGCCAACTCCGACAGGGGAAGTACGAGCAGTACTTC; cdr3_aa: CASSQLRQGKYEQYF
clone_size: many; v_call: TRBV7-8; j_call: TRBJ2-2; d_call: TRBD2; cdr3_nt: TGTGCCAGCAGCCCTACGAGCGGGACGAACACCGGGGAGCTGTTTTTT; cdr3_aa: CASSPTSGTNTGELFF
clone_size: many; v_call: TRBV6-2/TRBV6-3; j_call: TRBJ1-4; d_call: TRBD1; cdr3_nt: TGTGCCAGCAGTTACGACAGGGTGGTTGAAAAACTGTTTTTT; cdr3_aa: CASSYDRVVEKLFF
clone_size: few; v_call: TRBV5-1; j_call: TRBJ2-3; d_call: .; cdr3_nt: TGCGCCAGCAGCTTGGGGCAGATCACAGATACGCAGTATTTT; cdr3_aa: CASSLGQITDTQYF